Presented here are 8 T cell receptor beta chains from one specimen sequenced in a study of blood T cell repertoires in COVID-19. This table comes from immunoSEQ multiplex PCR, and its TCRdb copy is limited to in-frame clones, with some not included. Among more than 150,000 clones listed, 90% were seen once. The specimen was peripheral blood. All receptors come from a middle-aged man with acute or convalescent COVID-19.

The rearrangement uses TRBV21-1 and TRBJ2-7; no check of the table's D call, TRBD1, against the DNA was made. TRBV21-1 corresponds to a pseudogene. CDR3 length: 16 residues. CDR3 in DNA: TGTGCCAGCAGCACTGGAGGACAGGGGGATTCCTACGAGCAGTACTTC. It codes for CASSTGGQGDSYEQYF.

A single count supports this clone. This sequence joins TRBV7-2 and TRBJ2-1, with D tentatively TRBD2 (6 bases). Per the germline V gene, CDR1 is SGHTA and CDR2 is FQGNSA. Trimming stripped 6 bases from V and 3 bases from J, with 15 bases between. The CDR3 contains 15 residues. The CDR3 nucleotides read TGTGCCAGCAGTTTATACGGGGGTCGCTACAATGAGCAGTTCTTC. This codes for CASSLYGGRYNEQFF.

The chain has TRBV6-5 and TRBJ1-3, with no clear D. In germline, CDR1 is MNHEY, CDR2 SVGAGI. The CDR3 covers 14 residues. The ends were cut back, 3 bases at V and 0 bases at J, with 6 bases in the middle. CDR3 DNA: TGTGCCAGCAGTTATGGGAGCTCTGGAAACACCATATATTTT. Its protein is CASSYGSSGNTIYF.

CDR3 nucleotide sequence: TGTGCCAGCAGCCCAACTAGCGGGAGAGAGACCCAGTACTTC. This translates into CASSPTSGRETQYF. The V call is TRBV7-9, the J call TRBJ2-5, with TRBD2 matching over 11 bases. The CDR3 has 14 residues. The junction had 3 bases not matched to a gene; V was cut back by 5 bases and J by 4 bases. Germline CDR1 and CDR2: SEHNR and FQNEAQ (reference sequence). Full variable domain (rest looked up from reference TRBV7-9 and TRBJ2-5): DTGVSQNPRHKITKRGQNVTFRCDPISEHNRLYWYRQTLGQGPEFLTYFQNEAQLEKSRLLSDRFSAERPKGSFSTLEIQRTEQGDSAMYLCASSPTSGRETQYFGPGTRLLVL.

The chain combines TRBV10-1 with TRBJ2-7; 8 bases match TRBD1. The V gene end was trimmed by 0 bases and the J gene end by 5 bases; junction bases not matched to a gene: 6. The length of the CDR3 is 15 residues. Germline loops: CDR1 WNHNN, CDR2 SYGVQD (reference sequence). DNA for the CDR3: TGCGCCAGCAGTGAGTCCGGACAGGGCAGCCACGAGCAGTACTTC. It translates to CASSESGQGSHEQYF.

V usage is TRBV12-3 or TRBV12-4 and J usage is TRBJ2-7; D possibly corresponds to TRBD1 (6 bases). Trimming took off 3 bases at V and 5 bases at J, with 11 bases between the two ends. CDR3 length: 13 residues. DNA of the CDR3: TGTGCCAGCAGTTTTTCAGGGGCGGACGAGCAGTACTTC. Residues: CASSFSGADEQYF.

The chain couples TRBV27 to TRBJ2-1, with 8 bases aligning to TRBD2. The CDR3 loop spans 17 amino acids. Germline values: CDR1 MNHEY, CDR2 SMNVEV (reference sequence). Germline trimming cut 1 base from V and 5 bases from J; bases unmatched to any gene: 10. CDR3: CASSLYASGYLDNEQFF. The CDR3 DNA follows: TGTGCCAGCAGTTTATACGCTAGCGGGTATTTAGACAATGAGCAGTTCTTC.

This chain joins TRBV12-2 and TRBJ1-1; the table names TRBD1, a call not compared with the DNA. TRBV12-2 is a pseudogene segment. CDR3 length: 18 amino acids. The CDR3 DNA follows: TGTGCAAGTCGCTTAGGGCCGGGACAGGGGCAGGAGAACACTGAAGCTTTCTTT. It translates to CASRLGPGQGQENTEAFF.